This T cell receptor (beta chain) was profiled in a study of radiotherapy plus CTLA-4 blockade in lung cancer. Across the whole study: Of all patients, about 17% responded objectively and about 30% showed disease control. Study results and limitations: The study found tumor-derived TCR clones expanded in blood after radiotherapy plus ipilimumab. Early clone dynamics of blood T cells, plus interferon-beta, reportedly predicted response best.

On this clone: Antigen unknown.

Trimming took 3 bases from V and 2 from J, leaving 7 bases between them. The CDR3 length is 13 residues. Germline values: CDR1 KGHSH, CDR2 LQKENI. Clones were sequenced by immunoSEQ multiplex PCR, and TCRdb holds only the in-frame ones, with some missing. This sample carries about 120,000 clones, around 75% of them seen once, and the ten largest clones take roughly 5%. The sample was peripheral blood, taken from a patient treated with radiotherapy plus ipilimumab. The receptor was derived from a human donor with non-small cell lung cancer who had a partial response to radiotherapy plus ipilimumab. The rearrangement links TRBV18 to TRBJ2-5, with D uncertain. The CDR3 reads CASSPQAQETQYF. CDR3 nucleotide sequence: TGTGCCAGCTCACCCCAAGCACAAGAGACCCAGTACTTC. Looking up the rest from reference TRBV18 and TRBJ2-5 gives the full variable domain: NAGVMQNPRHLVRRRGQEARLRCSPMKGHSHVYWYRQLPEEGLKFMVYLQKENIIDESGMPKERFSAEFPKEGPSILRIQQVVRGDSAAYFCASSPQAQETQYFGPGTRLLVL.